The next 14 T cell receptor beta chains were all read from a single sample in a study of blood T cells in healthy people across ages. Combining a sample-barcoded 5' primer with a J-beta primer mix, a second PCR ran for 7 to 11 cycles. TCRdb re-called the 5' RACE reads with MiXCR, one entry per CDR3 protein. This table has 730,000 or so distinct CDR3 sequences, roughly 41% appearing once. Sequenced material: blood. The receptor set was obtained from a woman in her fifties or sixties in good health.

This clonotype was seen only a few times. The CDR3 DNA reads TGCGCCAGCAGCCACCCTGGGCGGGGTGGAGACACGCAGTATTTT. Its protein product is CASSHPGRGGDTQYF. The V gene is TRBV5-1, the J gene TRBJ2-3; possible D gene TRBD2, 6 bases. The CDR3 length is 15 residues. V lost 4 bases and J 9 bases, leaving 21 bases between the germline ends. From germline, CDR1 is SGHRS and CDR2 YFSETQ.

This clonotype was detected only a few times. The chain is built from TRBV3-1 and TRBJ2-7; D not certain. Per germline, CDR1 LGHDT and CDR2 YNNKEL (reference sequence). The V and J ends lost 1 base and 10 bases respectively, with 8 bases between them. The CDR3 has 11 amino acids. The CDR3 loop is CASSQVESQYF. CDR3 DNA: TGTGCCAGCAGCCAAGTAGAATCCCAGTACTTC.

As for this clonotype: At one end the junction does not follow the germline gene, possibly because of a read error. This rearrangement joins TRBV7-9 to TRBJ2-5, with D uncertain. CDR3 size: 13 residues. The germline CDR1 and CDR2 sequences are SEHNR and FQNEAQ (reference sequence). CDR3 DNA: TGTGTCAGCAGCTTAACCCCGGCCGAGACCCAGTACTTC. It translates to CVSSLTPAETQYF. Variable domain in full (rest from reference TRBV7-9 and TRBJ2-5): DTGVSQNPRHKITKRGQNVTFRCDPISEHNRLYWYRQTLGQGPEFLTYFQNEAQLEKSRLLSDRFSAERPKGSFSTLEIQRTEQGDSAMYLCVSSLTPAETQYFGPGTRLLVL.

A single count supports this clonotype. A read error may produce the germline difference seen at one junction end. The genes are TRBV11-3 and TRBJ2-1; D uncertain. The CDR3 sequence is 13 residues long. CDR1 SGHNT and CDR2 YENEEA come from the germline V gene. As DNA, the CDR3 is TGTGCCAGCAGCCGAATCTCCTACAAGGAGCAGTTCTTC. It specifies CASSRISYKEQFF.

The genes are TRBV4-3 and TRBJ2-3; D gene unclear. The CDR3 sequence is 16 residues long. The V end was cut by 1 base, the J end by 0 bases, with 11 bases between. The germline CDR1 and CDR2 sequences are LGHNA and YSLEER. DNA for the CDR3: TGCGCCAGCAGCCAAGGAGGTCTCACTAGCACAGATACGCAGTATTTT. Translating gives CASSQGGLTSTDTQYF.

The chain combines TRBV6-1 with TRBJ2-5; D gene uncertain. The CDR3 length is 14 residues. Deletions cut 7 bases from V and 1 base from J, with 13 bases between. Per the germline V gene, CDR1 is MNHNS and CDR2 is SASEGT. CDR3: CASNQGPSQETQYF. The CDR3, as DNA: TGTGCCAGCAACCAAGGTCCTAGCCAAGAGACCCAGTACTTC.

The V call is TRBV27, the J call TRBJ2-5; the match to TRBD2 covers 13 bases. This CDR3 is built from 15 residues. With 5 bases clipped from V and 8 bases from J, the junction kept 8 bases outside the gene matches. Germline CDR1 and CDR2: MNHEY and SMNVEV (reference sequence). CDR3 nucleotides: TGTGCCAGCAGTCCGCTGAGGACTAGCGGGGGAACCCAGTACTTC. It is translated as CASSPLRTSGGTQYF.

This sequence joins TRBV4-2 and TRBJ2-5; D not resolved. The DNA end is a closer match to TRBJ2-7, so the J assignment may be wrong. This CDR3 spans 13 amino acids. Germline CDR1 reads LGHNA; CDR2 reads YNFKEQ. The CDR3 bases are TGTGCCAGCAGCCAAGAAGACCTGCGCGAGCAGTACTTC. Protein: CASSQEDLREQYF.

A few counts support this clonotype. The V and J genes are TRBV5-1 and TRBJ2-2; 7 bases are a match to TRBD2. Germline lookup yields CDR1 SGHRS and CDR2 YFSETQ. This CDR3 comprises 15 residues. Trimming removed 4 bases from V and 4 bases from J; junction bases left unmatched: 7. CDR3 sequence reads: CASSTGLESTGELFF. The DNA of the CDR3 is TGCGCCAGCAGCACCGGACTAGAGAGCACCGGGGAGCTGTTTTTT.

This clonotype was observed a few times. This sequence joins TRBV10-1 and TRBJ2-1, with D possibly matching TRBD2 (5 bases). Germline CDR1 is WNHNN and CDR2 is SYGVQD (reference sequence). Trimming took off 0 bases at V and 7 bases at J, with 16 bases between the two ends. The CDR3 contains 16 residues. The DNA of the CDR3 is TGCGCCAGCAGTGAGTCTCTTGGCAGCGGCCGTAATGAGCAGTTCTTC. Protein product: CASSESLGSGRNEQFF.

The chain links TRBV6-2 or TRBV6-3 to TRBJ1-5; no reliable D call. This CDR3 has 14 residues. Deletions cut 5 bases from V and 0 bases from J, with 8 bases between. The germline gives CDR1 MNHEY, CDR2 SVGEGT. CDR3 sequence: CASSAESSNQPQHF. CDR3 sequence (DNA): TGTGCCAGCAGTGCCGAAAGTAGCAATCAGCCCCAGCATTTT.

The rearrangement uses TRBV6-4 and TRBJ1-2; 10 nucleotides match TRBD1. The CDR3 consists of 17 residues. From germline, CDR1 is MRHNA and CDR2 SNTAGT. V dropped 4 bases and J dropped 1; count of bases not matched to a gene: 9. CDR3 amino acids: CASSARGTGEINYGYTF. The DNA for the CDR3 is TGTGCCAGCAGTGCCCGAGGGACAGGGGAAATTAACTATGGCTACACCTTC.

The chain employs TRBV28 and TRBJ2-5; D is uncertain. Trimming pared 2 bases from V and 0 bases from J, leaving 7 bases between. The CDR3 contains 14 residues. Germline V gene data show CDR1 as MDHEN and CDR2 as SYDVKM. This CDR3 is CASSLISYQETQYF. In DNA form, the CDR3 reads TGTGCCAGCAGTTTAATCAGCTACCAAGAGACCCAGTACTTC.

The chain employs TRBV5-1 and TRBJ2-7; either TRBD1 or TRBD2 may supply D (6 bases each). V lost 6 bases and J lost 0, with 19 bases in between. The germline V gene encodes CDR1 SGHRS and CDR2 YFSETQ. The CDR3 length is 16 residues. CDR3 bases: TGCGCCAGCAAATACGGGGGACCAGGGGACTCCTACGAGCAGTACTTC. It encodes CASKYGGPGDSYEQYF.